This T cell receptor beta chain was found in a study of CD8 T cells in ankylosing spondylitis. Study conclusions and caveats: Eight or nine highly homologous variants made up a TCR beta motif that seemed to typify ankylosing spondylitis blood.

Via MiXCR, TCRdb re-called the 5' RACE reads, giving one row per CDR3 protein. The sample holds about 500,000 distinct CDR3 sequences, roughly 5.2% seen once. This clonotype occurred many times. No antigen is known for it. V lost 2 bases to trimming and J lost 0 bases, with 11 bases between them. Germline CDR1 is SEHNR and CDR2 is FQNEAQ (reference sequence). There are 16 residues in the CDR3. The source is a male donor with ankylosing spondylitis. The gene calls are TRBV7-9 and TRBJ2-4; D is tentatively TRBD1 or TRBD2 (5 bases each). Source material: blood, either unsorted or a sorted T cell fraction (not recorded which). CDR3 in amino acids: CASSLQRDLAKNIQYF. CDR3 nucleotides: TGTGCCAGCAGCTTACAAAGGGACCTAGCCAAAAACATTCAGTACTTC.